The 12 T cell receptor beta chains presented below share a single source sample, sequenced in a study of OX40 agonist ivuxolimab in advanced cancers. Here immunoSEQ multiplex PCR was the method, and the copy in TCRdb shows in-frame clones only, minus some. The repertoire holds 98,000 or so clones, with roughly nine tenths as singletons. The sequenced sample was CD4+ or CD8+ T cells sorted from blood, obtained in a trial of the OX40 agonist ivuxolimab. Every receptor here comes from an adult with an advanced solid tumor such as melanoma, head and neck, liver or kidney cancer.

A note on this clone: A far larger clone is one base from this, pointing to a likely read error. V is TRBV30 and J is TRBJ1-1; possible D gene TRBD1, 6 bases. Trimming cost V 7 bases and J 5 bases, with 8 bases left between them. The germline CDR1 and CDR2 sequences are GTSNPN and SVGIG (reference sequence). The CDR3 length is 10 residues. The CDR3 is CAYGQTEAFF. The DNA of the CDR3 is TGTGCCTACGGACAGACTGAAGCTTTCTTT.

The chain joins TRBV27 to TRBJ2-7; no definite D call. Germline values: CDR1 MNHEY, CDR2 SMNVEV (reference sequence). This CDR3 contains 15 residues. Trimming removed 5 bases at V and 4 bases at J, with 18 bases between. The CDR3 loop reads CASSLTDGGSYEQYV. As DNA, the CDR3 is TGTGCCAGCAGTCTTACGGACGGTGGATCTTACGAGCAGTACGTC.

The chain joins TRBV7-9 to TRBJ1-5; no firm D call. The germline CDR1 and CDR2 sequences are SEHNR and FQNEAQ (reference sequence). The V end was cut by 5 bases, the J end by 7 bases, with 18 bases between. This CDR3 is 15 amino acids long. The CDR3 DNA reads as TGTGCCAGCAGCGGGATGGACGGCGAGGACCAGCCCCAGCATTTT. This gives the protein CASSGMDGEDQPQHF.

The chain is built from TRBV5-6 and TRBJ2-5; D gene uncertain. V was pared by 0 bases and J by 1 base, with 7 bases between. The germline CDR1 and CDR2 sequences are SGHDT and YYEEEE. This CDR3 is 14 amino acids long. Here the CDR3 DNA reads TGTGCCAGCAGCTTGGGCCAAATCCAAGAGACCCAGTACTTC. Its protein product is CASSLGQIQETQYF.

The chain is built from TRBV19 and TRBJ2-5, with D perhaps matching TRBD1 or TRBD2 (5 bases each). V was trimmed by 4 bases and J by 1 base, leaving 16 bases between them. This CDR3 contains 16 residues. The germline gives CDR1 LNHDA, CDR2 SQIVND (reference sequence). The CDR3 loop is CASSTPGRGFQETQYF. Written as DNA, the CDR3 is TGTGCCAGTAGTACCCCGGGTCGGGGCTTCCAAGAGACCCAGTACTTC.

V and J are TRBV29-1 and TRBJ1-1, with TRBD1 matching 7 bases. V trimming: 7 bases; J trimming: 4 bases; junction bases outside the gene matches: 6. This CDR3 region has 12 residues. Germline values: CDR1 SQVTM, CDR2 ANQGSEA. The CDR3 DNA reads as TGCAGCGCAAACAGGGGCGGCACTGAAGCTTTCTTT. Residues: CSANRGGTEAFF.

V usage is TRBV5-4 and J usage is TRBJ2-5; 8 positions agree with TRBD2. This CDR3 has 15 amino acids. Germline trimming cut 1 base from V and 5 bases from J; bases unmatched to any gene: 7. Germline assignment: CDR1 SGHNT and CDR2 YYREEE (reference sequence). In nucleotides, the CDR3 is TGTGCCAGCAGCTTGCCCGGGACTAGGTCGGAGACCCAGTACTTC. Translated, it gives CASSLPGTRSETQYF.

This clone has just a few counts. This chain uses TRBV2 with TRBJ2-7; TRBD2 matches at 7 bases. The ends lost 1 base at V and 1 base at J; junction bases unmatched: 10. CDR3 size: 17 residues. The germline V gene has CDR1 SNHLY and CDR2 FYNNEI. The CDR3 coding sequence is TGTGCCAGCAGTGAAGGGGGGGGTTGGGGCAGGTCCTACGAGCAGTACTTC. Its protein is CASSEGGGWGRSYEQYF.

The count of this clone is one. The rearrangement uses TRBV6-5 and TRBJ1-2, with D unclear. V was trimmed by 10 bases and J by 2 bases, leaving 11 bases between them. CDR1 and CDR2 (germline): MNHEY, SVGAGI. The CDR3 runs to 12 residues. The CDR3 nucleotides read TGTGCCACCATGACCGCAAACTATGGCTACACCTTC. This sequence encodes CATMTANYGYTF.

This clone was seen more than once but under ten times. CDR3 DNA sequence: TGTGCCAGCAGTTTAAGAAGCACCGGGGAGCTGTTTTTT. Its translation: CASSLRSTGELFF. This chain uses TRBV28 with TRBJ2-2; D gene ambiguous. CDR3 size: 13 residues. In germline, CDR1 is MDHEN, CDR2 SYDVKM. V was shortened by 2 bases and J by 4 bases, with 5 bases between the two germline ends.

The rearrangement uses TRBV10-2 and TRBJ1-2; D not certain. V dropped 8 bases and J dropped 1 base, with 14 bases sitting between them. The CDR3 has 14 residues. Looked up from germline, CDR1 is WSHSY and CDR2 is SAAADI. CDR3 sequence reads: CASSQVGSNYGYTF. Here the CDR3 DNA reads TGCGCCAGCTCTCAGGTGGGCAGTAACTATGGCTACACCTTC.

The chain recombines TRBV2 with TRBJ2-3, with D hard to call. This CDR3 contains 16 residues. Germline CDR1 is SNHLY and CDR2 is FYNNEI. Trimming pared 6 bases from V and 2 bases from J, leaving 18 bases between. The DNA of the CDR3 is TGTGCCAGCAGCCCAGAGGCAATGGGTTTCACAGATACGCAGTATTTT. This codes for CASSPEAMGFTDTQYF.